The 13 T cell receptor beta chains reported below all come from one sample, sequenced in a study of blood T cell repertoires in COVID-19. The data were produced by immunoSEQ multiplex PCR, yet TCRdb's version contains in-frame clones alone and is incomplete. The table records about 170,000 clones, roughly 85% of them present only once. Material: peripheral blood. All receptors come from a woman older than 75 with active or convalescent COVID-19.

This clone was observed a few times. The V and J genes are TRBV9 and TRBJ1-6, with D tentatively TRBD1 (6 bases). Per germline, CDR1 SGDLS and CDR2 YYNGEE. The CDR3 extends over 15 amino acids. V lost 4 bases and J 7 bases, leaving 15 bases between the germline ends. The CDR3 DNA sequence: TGTGCCAGCAGCCCCCAGGGGCTTGGAAATTCACCCCTCCACTTT. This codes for CASSPQGLGNSPLHF.

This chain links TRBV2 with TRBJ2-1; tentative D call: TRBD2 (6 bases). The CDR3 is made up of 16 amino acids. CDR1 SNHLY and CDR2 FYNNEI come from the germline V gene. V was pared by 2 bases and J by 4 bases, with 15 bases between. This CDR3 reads CASSEWAGILYNEQFF. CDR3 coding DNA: TGTGCCAGCAGTGAATGGGCGGGAATCCTATACAATGAGCAGTTCTTC.

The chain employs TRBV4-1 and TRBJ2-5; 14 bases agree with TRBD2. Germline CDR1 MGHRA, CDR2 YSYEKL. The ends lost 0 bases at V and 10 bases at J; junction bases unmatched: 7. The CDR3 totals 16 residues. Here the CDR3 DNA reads TGCGCCAGCAGCCAAGACCTAGGGACTAGCGGGGGAGGCCAGTACTTC. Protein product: CASSQDLGTSGGGQYF.

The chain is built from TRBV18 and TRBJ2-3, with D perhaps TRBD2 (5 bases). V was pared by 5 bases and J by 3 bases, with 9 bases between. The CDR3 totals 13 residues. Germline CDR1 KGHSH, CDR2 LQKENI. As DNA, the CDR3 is TGTGCCAGCTCAGAGGGTTATACAGATACGCAGTATTTT. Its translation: CASSEGYTDTQYF.

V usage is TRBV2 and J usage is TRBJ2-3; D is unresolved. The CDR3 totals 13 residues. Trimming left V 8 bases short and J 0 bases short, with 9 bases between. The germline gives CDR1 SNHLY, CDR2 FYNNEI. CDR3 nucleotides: TGTGCCAGCTCGCGACTCAGCACAGATACGCAGTATTTT. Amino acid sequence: CASSRLSTDTQYF.

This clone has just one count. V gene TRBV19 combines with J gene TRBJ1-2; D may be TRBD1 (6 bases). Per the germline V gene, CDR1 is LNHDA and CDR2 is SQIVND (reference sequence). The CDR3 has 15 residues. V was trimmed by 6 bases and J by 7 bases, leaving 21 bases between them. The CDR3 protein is CASRTNRDDPFGYTF. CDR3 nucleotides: TGTGCCAGTAGGACAAACAGGGACGACCCCTTTGGCTACACCTTC. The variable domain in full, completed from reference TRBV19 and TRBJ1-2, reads DGGITQSPKYLFRKEGQNVTLSCEQNLNHDAMYWYRQDPGQGLRLIYYSQIVNDFQKGDIAEGYSVSREKKESFPLTVTSAQKNPTAFYLCASRTNRDDPFGYTFGSGTRLTVV.

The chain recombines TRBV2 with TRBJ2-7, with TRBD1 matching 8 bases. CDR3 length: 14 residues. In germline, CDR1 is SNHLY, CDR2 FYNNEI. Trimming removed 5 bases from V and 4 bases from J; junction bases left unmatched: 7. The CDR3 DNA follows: TGTGCCAGCAGTATCGGACAGGGTTGGTACGAGCAGTACTTC. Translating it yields CASSIGQGWYEQYF.

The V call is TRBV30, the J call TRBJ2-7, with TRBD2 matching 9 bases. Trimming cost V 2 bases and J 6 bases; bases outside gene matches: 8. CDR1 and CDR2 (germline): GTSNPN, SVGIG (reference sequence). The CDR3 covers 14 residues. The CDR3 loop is CAWSWGSGRPEQYF. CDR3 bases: TGTGCCTGGAGTTGGGGGAGCGGGAGGCCCGAGCAGTACTTC.

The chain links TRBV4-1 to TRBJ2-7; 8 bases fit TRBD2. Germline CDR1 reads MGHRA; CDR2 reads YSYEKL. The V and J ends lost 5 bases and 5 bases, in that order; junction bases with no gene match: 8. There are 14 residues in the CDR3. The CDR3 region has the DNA TGCGCCAGCAGCTCCCGGACTAGCATCAACGAGCAGTACTTC. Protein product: CASSSRTSINEQYF.

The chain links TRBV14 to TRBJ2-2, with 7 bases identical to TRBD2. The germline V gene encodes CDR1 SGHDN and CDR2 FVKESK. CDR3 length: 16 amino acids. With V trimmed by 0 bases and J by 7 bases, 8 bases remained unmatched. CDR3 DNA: TGTGCCAGCAGCCAAGATCCCGGACTAGGAGGCGGGGAGCTGTTTTTT. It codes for CASSQDPGLGGGELFF.

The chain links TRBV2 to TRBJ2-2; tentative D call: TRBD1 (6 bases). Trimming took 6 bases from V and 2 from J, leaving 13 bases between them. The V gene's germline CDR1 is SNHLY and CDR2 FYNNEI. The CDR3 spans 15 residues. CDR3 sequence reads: CASRRQAINTGELFF. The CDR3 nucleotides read TGTGCCAGCAGACGACAGGCCATCAACACCGGGGAGCTGTTTTTT.

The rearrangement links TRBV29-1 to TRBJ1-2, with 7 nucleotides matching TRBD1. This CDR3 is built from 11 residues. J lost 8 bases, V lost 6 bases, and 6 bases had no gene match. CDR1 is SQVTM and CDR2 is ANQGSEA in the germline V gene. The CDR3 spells CSVRTGYGYTF. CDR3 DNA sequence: TGCAGCGTACGGACAGGCTACGGCTACACCTTC.

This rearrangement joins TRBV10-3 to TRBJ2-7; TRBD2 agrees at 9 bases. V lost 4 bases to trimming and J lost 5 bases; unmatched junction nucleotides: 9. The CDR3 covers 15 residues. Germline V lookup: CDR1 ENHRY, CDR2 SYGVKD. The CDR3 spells CAISGGGRAVNEQYF. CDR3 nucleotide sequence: TGTGCCATCAGTGGGGGCGGGAGGGCCGTCAACGAGCAGTACTTC.